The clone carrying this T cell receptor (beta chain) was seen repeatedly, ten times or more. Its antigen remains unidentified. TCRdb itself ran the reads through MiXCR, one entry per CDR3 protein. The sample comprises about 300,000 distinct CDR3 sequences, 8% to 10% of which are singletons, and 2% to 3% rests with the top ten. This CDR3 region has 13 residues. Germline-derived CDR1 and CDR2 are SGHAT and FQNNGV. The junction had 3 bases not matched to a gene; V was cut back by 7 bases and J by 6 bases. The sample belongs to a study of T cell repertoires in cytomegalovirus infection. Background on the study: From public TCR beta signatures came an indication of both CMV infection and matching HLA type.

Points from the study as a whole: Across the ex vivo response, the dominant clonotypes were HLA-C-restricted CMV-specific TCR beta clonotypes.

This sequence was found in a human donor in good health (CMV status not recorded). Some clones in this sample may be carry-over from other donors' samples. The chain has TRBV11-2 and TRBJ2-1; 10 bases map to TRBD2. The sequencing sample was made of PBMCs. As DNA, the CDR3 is TGTGCCAGCAAACTAGCGGGGTCCAATGAGCAGTTCTTC. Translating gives CASKLAGSNEQFF.